What follows are 22 T cell receptor beta chains derived from one specimen sequenced in a study of CD8+CD57+ T cells in acquired aplastic anemia. According to the study, genomic DNA was the template for TCR beta VDJ and CDR3 profiling. MiXCR, run by TCRdb on the reads, gives a single entry per CDR3 protein. Of 270,000 or so distinct CDR3 sequences in the sample, roughly 82% were seen once. Sequencing was done on patients that had shown CD8+CD57+ cell expansion by flow cytometry. Sequenced material: sorted CD4+, CD8+, or CD8+CD57+ T cells (not recorded which) from PBMCs. These receptors all stem from a human donor with aplastic anemia.

The J gene is TRBJ2-3, the V gene TRBV2; TRBD2 is a possible D gene (6 bases). Germline loops: CDR1 SNHLY, CDR2 FYNNEI. V dropped 8 bases and J dropped 9 bases, with 18 bases sitting between them. The length of the CDR3 is 13 residues. As DNA, the CDR3 is TGTGCCAGCGGCGCTGCGGCTAGCGCCACGCAGTATTTT. It yields the protein CASGAAASATQYF.

This clonotype was recorded only once. The conserved final phenylalanine or tryptophan is absent from the CDR3, which likely points to a read error. The limits of the CDR3 on the DNA are not certain, so only TCRdb's listed CDR3 is given. The rearrangement links TRBV7-9 to TRBJ2-3; TRBD2, the D gene given by the table, was not confirmed from the DNA. In germline, CDR1 is SEHNR, CDR2 FQNEAQ (reference sequence). The CDR3 numbers 13 amino acids, ends counted. This CDR3 is CASSFQGSGGRDE.

Only one count was recorded for this clonotype. The CDR3 DNA follows: TGTGCCACCAGTGGTACAGGCTACAATGAGCAGTTCTTC. Protein product: CATSGTGYNEQFF. The V call is TRBV24-1, the J call TRBJ2-1, with D maybe TRBD1 (5 bases). CDR3 length: 13 residues. Germline V gene data show CDR1 as KGHDR and CDR2 as SFDVKD. The V and J ends lost 5 bases and 3 bases respectively, with 7 bases between them.

The V gene is TRBV5-1, the J gene TRBJ1-3, with TRBD1 matching over 7 bases. The CDR3 has 15 amino acids. Per the germline V gene, CDR1 is SGHRS and CDR2 is YFSETQ. The trim removed 2 bases at V and 4 bases at J, leaving 6 bases unmatched. The CDR3 reads CASSLTGTVGNTIYF. The CDR3 coding sequence is TGCGCCAGCAGCTTAACCGGGACAGTGGGAAACACCATATATTTT.

V gene TRBV7-6 combines with J gene TRBJ2-1; TRBD1 is a possible D gene (5 bases). The V and J ends lost 3 bases and 11 bases respectively, with 23 bases between them. CDR3 length: 16 amino acids. Germline CDR1 reads SGHVS; CDR2 reads FNYEAQ. The CDR3 DNA sequence: TGTGCCAGCAGCTTTCAAGGACACAGGCAGCCCCAGCAGCAGTTCTTC. Translation: CASSFQGHRQPQQQFF.

This clonotype was observed a handful of times. Mismatch with germline at one junction end may stem from a read error. This chain connects TRBV7-3 to TRBJ2-3; D is perhaps TRBD1 (5 bases). Germline V gives CDR1 SGHTA, CDR2 FQGTGA. The CDR3 sequence is 14 residues long. CDR3: CASSLGAGYGYTFF. CDR3 bases: TGTGCCAGCAGCTTAGGGGCAGGCTATGGCTACACCTTCTTT.

This sequence joins TRBV7-2 and TRBJ1-1; D gene ambiguous. CDR1 is SGHTA and CDR2 is FQGNSA in the germline V gene. This CDR3 comprises 15 residues. Trimming removed 8 bases at V and 10 bases at J, with 26 bases between. CDR3 region: CASLSEGIAQFVAFF. The CDR3 region has the DNA TGTGCCAGCCTAAGTGAAGGAATTGCTCAATTCGTAGCTTTCTTT.

As concerns this clonotype: This is likely a read error, given that the CDR3 carries no conserved phenylalanine or tryptophan at its end. The DNA is left out, because the CDR3 cannot be placed on it with certainty; the CDR3 is given as TCRdb lists it. The rearrangement joins TRBV2 to TRBJ1-2; the listed D gene, TRBD1, was not tested against the DNA. A total of 16 residues make up the CDR3, ends included. Germline lookup yields CDR1 SNHLY and CDR2 FYNNEI. The CDR3 region is CASGYGDRDTQYVYTG.

V gene TRBV24-1 combines with J gene TRBJ1-5; 7 nucleotides line up with TRBD1. Trimming removed 4 bases from V and 7 bases from J; junction bases left unmatched: 15. The CDR3 loop spans 17 amino acids. Germline values: CDR1 KGHDR, CDR2 SFDVKD. The CDR3 loop reads CATSDSKGQWGVQPQHF. The CDR3 coding sequence is TGTGCCACCAGTGACTCTAAGGGACAGTGGGGCGTGCAGCCCCAGCATTTT.

This clonotype was counted a single time. Here the CDR3 reads CASSLEGHGLVYTYTF. The CDR3, as DNA: TGTGCCAGCAGCTTGGAGGGGCACGGGCTCGTATATACCTACACCTTC. The chain employs TRBV7-9 and TRBJ1-2, with D possibly matching TRBD1 (5 bases). CDR1 and CDR2 (germline): SEHNR, FQNEAQ (reference sequence). V lost 3 bases and J 10 bases, leaving 24 bases between the germline ends. CDR3 length equals 16 residues.

This clonotype was found once. Because the CDR3 is missing its conserved closing phenylalanine or tryptophan, this is likely a read error. It is unclear where the CDR3 begins or ends on the DNA, so no DNA is shown, and the CDR3 is as TCRdb lists it. The chain carries TRBV7-9 and TRBJ2-3. The CDR3 is 13 residues long, ends included. In germline, CDR1 is SEHNR, CDR2 FQNEAQ (reference sequence). The CDR3 here is CASGYAGRDAENV.

The table lists this clonotype with a count of one. The rearrangement uses TRBV9 and TRBJ2-1, with 11 bases identical to TRBD2. The CDR3 consists of 17 residues. V shed 4 bases and J 4 bases; nucleotides not matched to a gene: 10. Per germline, CDR1 SGDLS and CDR2 YYNGEE. As DNA, the CDR3 is TGTGCCAGCAGCTTAGAGCTAGCGGGGGGCCCGTACAATGAGCAGTTCTTC. This translates into CASSLELAGGPYNEQFF.

The genes are TRBV7-9 and TRBJ2-1; no firm D call. Germline V lookup: CDR1 SEHNR, CDR2 FQNEAQ (reference sequence). V shed 3 bases and J shed 3 bases, with 24 bases lying between them. The length of the CDR3 is 19 residues. CDR3 sequence reads: CASSFQRSSPTSFYNEQFF. CDR3 nucleotide sequence: TGTGCCAGCAGCTTTCAAAGAAGCAGTCCGACGTCGTTCTACAATGAGCAGTTCTTC.

This clonotype was seen repeatedly, ten times or more. V gene TRBV15 combines with J gene TRBJ2-3; D possibly corresponds to TRBD2 (6 bases). Trimming took off 0 bases at V and 6 bases at J, with 16 bases between the two ends. The germline CDR1 and CDR2 sequences are LNHNV and YYDKDF (reference sequence). The CDR3 has 16 residues. CDR3 loop: CATSRDRQGGPDTQYF. CDR3 DNA: TGTGCCACCAGCAGAGATAGGCAGGGAGGTCCCGATACGCAGTATTTT.

The chain couples TRBV7-3 to TRBJ2-5; TRBD1 might be the D (5 bases). The CDR3 totals 14 residues. Per germline, CDR1 SGHTA and CDR2 FQGTGA. The V and J ends lost 7 bases and 13 bases respectively, with 25 bases between them. The CDR3 sequence: CASTLGRVPETAYF. The CDR3 DNA sequence: TGTGCCAGCACCCTAGGCAGGGTCCCAGAGACGGCGTACTTC. Full variable domain (missing parts from reference TRBV7-3 and TRBJ2-5): GAGVSQTPSNKVTEKGKYVELRCDPISGHTALYWYRQSLGQGPEFLIYFQGTGAADDSGLPNDRFFAVRPEGSVSTLKIQRTERGDSAVYLCASTLGRVPETAYFGPGTRLLVL.

With regard to this clonotype: One junction end does not reproduce the germline sequence, and a read error may be involved. The chain is built from TRBV9 and TRBJ1-5, with D uncertain. CDR1 SGDLS and CDR2 YYNGEE come from the germline V gene. The CDR3 sequence is 14 residues long. The CDR3 sequence is CASSDASGTQHFDF. The CDR3 coding sequence is TGTGCCAGCAGCGATGCGTCAGGTACGCAGCACTTTGATTTT.

The V gene is TRBV19, the J gene TRBJ2-1; weak D call: TRBD2 (5 bases). V was pared by 3 bases and J by 8 bases, with 8 bases between. Germline CDR1 reads LNHDA; CDR2 reads SQIVND (reference sequence). The CDR3 loop spans 12 amino acids. The CDR3 nucleotides are TGTGCCAGTAGTATTGGGAGCGATGAGCAGTTCTTC. Translating gives CASSIGSDEQFF.

The chain carries TRBV7-8 and TRBJ2-7; maybe TRBD2 (6 bases). Germline loops: CDR1 SGHVS, CDR2 FQNEAQ. The CDR3 sequence is 14 residues long. The CDR3 sequence is CASSLGGGYYKQYV. The DNA of the CDR3 is TGTGCCAGCAGCTTAGGGGGAGGCTACTATAAGCAGTATGTC.

The V call is TRBV5-4, the J call TRBJ2-2; 7 bases align to TRBD2. Germline V gene lookup returns CDR1 SGHNT and CDR2 YYREEE (reference sequence). The CDR3 has 15 amino acids. With 2 bases clipped from V and 2 bases from J, the junction kept 3 bases outside the gene matches. CDR3 DNA: TGTGCCAGCAGCTTTACTAGCGTAAACACCGGGGAGCTGTTTTTT. Its translation is CASSFTSVNTGELFF.

This sequence joins TRBV2 and TRBJ1-4; unclear D gene. The germline CDR1 and CDR2 sequences are SNHLY and FYNNEI. V lost 7 bases to trimming and J lost 6 bases, with 9 bases between them. The CDR3 runs to 12 residues. The chain's CDR3 is CASKDTDEKLFF. In DNA form, the CDR3 reads TGTGCCAGCAAAGACACCGATGAAAAACTGTTTTTT.

This clonotype was seen only a few times. The rearrangement links TRBV29-1 to TRBJ1-1, with 7 bases fitting TRBD1. After removal of 7 bases from V and 2 bases from J, the junction contained 13 bases not matched to a gene. CDR1 is SQVTM, CDR2 ANQGSEA, per germline. The CDR3 sequence is 15 residues long. CDR3 loop: CSGGDRQGGNTEAFF. CDR3 DNA sequence: TGCAGCGGGGGGGACCGACAGGGAGGAAACACTGAAGCTTTCTTT.

The chain employs TRBV2 and TRBJ1-5; a possible D gene is TRBD1 (6 bases). Germline values: CDR1 SNHLY, CDR2 FYNNEI. V lost 2 bases and J lost 7, with 12 bases in between. The CDR3 extends over 14 amino acids. The CDR3 region has the DNA TGTGCCAGCAGTGAACAGGGGCCCCCGCAGCCCCAGCATTTT. Protein product: CASSEQGPPQPQHF.